The sequence of this T cell receptor beta chain was determined in a study of cytomegalovirus exposure and HLA in healthy donors. The study ran its PCR with 60 Vbeta and 13 Jbeta primers. Profiling relied on immunoSEQ multiplex PCR, and the TCRdb table lists in-frame clones only, not all of them. This sample has 90,000 to 150,000 clones; around 80% occur once, and the top ten carry 0.2% to 0.25%. This CDR3 contains 16 residues. Per the germline V gene, CDR1 is MNHEY and CDR2 is SMNVEV (reference sequence). The V gene end was trimmed by 1 base and the J gene end by 8 bases; junction bases not matched to a gene: 11.

Sequencing was done on a sample of PBMCs. The clonotype was recovered from a man aged 50 or older in good health and CMV-seronegative. The V gene is TRBV27, the J gene TRBJ2-1; 7 positions match TRBD2. CDR3 region: CASSLWGGGRADEQFF. DNA for the CDR3: TGTGCCAGCAGTTTATGGGGGGGAGGCCGCGCGGATGAGCAGTTCTTC.